This T cell receptor beta chain was profiled in a study of blood T cell repertoires in COVID-19. At the level of the study: Samples came from the United States, Italy and Spain, spanning acute and convalescent COVID-19. From T cells, B-cell-depleted T cells, or PBMCs came the material, which was cDNA or gDNA.

This CDR3 region has 15 residues. CDR1 is LGHNA, CDR2 YSLEER, per germline. With 1 base clipped from V and 16 bases from J, the junction kept 13 bases outside the gene matches. This clone appeared a single time. How the authors handled the data: Cell counts per sample came from amplifying reference gene primers. Sequencing was performed with immunoSEQ multiplex PCR; in TCRdb, only in-frame clones are kept and a portion is missing. V, J and clone size were drawn from that table, and D and trimming were deduced from the DNA. The profile covers 130,000 to 150,000 clones, with less than 90% appearing a single time and about 38% taken by the ten largest.

The receptor's source is a human donor in a cohort sampled during active COVID-19. The J gene is TRBJ2-1, the V gene TRBV4-3, with 10 bases aligning to TRBD2. The material sequenced was peripheral blood. The CDR3 reads CASSQVGSGGARTFF. CDR3 sequence (DNA): TGCGCCAGCAGCCAAGTTGGGAGCGGGGGGGCCCGGACTTTCTTC.